The entry that follows covers one T cell receptor beta chain sequence. Expressed TCRB transcripts got sequenced, as all isolated RNA was reverse transcribed. Only in-frame clones appear in the TCRdb table, and some are missing; sequencing was by immunoSEQ multiplex PCR. The table has 450,000 to 600,000 clones, approximately 31% seen once. The entry originates in a study of beta chain features in type 1 diabetes. V shed 5 bases and J 5 bases; nucleotides not matched to a gene: 10. The germline V gene encodes CDR1 SEHNR and CDR2 FQNEAQ (reference sequence). This CDR3 region has 16 residues. Purity exceeding 98% was reached by all sorted populations.

The sample was naive CD4+ T cells from blood. The receptor comes from a man between 18 and 29 years old in good health. The chain couples TRBV7-9 to TRBJ2-3, with 10 bases identical to TRBD2. The CDR3 coding sequence is TGTGCCAGCAGCGCAACAGCGGGAGGGCCAAGAGATACGCAGTATTTT. Translation gives CASSATAGGPRDTQYF.